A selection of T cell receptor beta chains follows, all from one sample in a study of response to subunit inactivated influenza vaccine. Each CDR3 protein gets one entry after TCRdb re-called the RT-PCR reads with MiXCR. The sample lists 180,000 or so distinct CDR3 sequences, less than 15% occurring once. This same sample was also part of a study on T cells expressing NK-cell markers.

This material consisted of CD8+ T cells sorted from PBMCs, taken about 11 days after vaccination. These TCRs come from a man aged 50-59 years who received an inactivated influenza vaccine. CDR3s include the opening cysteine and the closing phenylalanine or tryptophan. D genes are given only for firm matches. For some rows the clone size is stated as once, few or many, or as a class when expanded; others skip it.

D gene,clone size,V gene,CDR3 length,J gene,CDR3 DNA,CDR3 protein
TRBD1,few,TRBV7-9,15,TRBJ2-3,TGTGCCAGCAGACCGGGACAGGGCGGGTCAGATACGCAGTATTTT,CASRPGQGGSDTQYF
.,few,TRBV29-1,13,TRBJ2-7,TGCAGCGTTGAGGGGGGACGTCCCTACGAGCAGTACTTC,CSVEGGRPYEQYF
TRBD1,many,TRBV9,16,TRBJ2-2,TGTGCCAGCAGCGACGACAGGGGGAGTAAAACCGGGGAGCTGTTTTTT,CASSDDRGSKTGELFF
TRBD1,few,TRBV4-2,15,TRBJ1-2,TGTGCCAGCAGCCAAGGACAGGGAACTCCCTATGGCTACACCTTC,CASSQGQGTPYGYTF
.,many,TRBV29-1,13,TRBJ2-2,TGCAGCGTTGTTTCTGCGAACACCGGGGAGCTGTTTTTT,CSVVSANTGELFF
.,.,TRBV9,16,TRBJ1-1,TGTGCCAGCAGCGTAGGAAGCGGTAATTGGAACACTGAAGCTTTCTTT,CASSVGSGNWNTEAFF
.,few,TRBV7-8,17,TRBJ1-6,TGTGCCAGCAGCTTATTTGCAGGGGCCAGCTTTAATTCACCCCTCCACTTT,CASSLFAGASFNSPLHF
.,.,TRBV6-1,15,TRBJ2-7,TGTGCCAGCAGCGCAACTCTGGCGGACGACTACGAGCAGTACTTC,CASSATLADDYEQYF
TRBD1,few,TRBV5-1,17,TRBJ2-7,TGCGCCAGCAGCTTGGGGGCTGGGACAGGCCGCGGCTACGAGCAGTACTTC,CASSLGAGTGRGYEQYF
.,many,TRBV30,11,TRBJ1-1,TGTGCCTGGAGTTTGGGTACTGAAGCTTTCTTT,CAWSLGTEAFF
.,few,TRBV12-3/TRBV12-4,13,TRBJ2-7,TGTTCCAGCAGTCCCGCGGGCTCCTACGAGCAGTACTTC,CSSSPAGSYEQYF
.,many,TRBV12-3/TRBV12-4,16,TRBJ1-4,TGTGCCAGCAGTCCAAGAGAGACAGGAACTAATGAAAAACTGTTTTTT,CASSPRETGTNEKLFF
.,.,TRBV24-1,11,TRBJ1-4,TGTGCCACCAGTTATAACCAGGAACTGTTTTTT,CATSYNQELFF
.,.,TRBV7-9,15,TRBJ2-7,TGTGCCAGCAGCTTAGCTCCGGGGATCTCCTACGAGCAGTACTTC,CASSLAPGISYEQYF
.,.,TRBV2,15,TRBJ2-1,TGTGCCAGCAGGGCCGGGACAAACTCCTACAATGAGCAGTTCTTC,CASRAGTNSYNEQFF
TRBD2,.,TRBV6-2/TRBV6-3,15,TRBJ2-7,TGTGCCAGCAGCCTTAGCGGGGGCCCCCACTACGAGCAGTACTTC,CASSLSGGPHYEQYF
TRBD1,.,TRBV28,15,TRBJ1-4,TGTGCCAGCAGTAATAACAGGGGGCCGGGCGAAAAACTGTTTTTT,CASSNNRGPGEKLFF
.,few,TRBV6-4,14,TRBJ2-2,TGTGCCAGCAGTGCTGCGCCCGAGTCCGGGGAGCTGTTTTTT,CASSAAPESGELFF
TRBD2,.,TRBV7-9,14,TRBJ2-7,TGTGCCAGCAGCTTAGATCCTGGCGGGGGCGAGCAGTACTTC,CASSLDPGGGEQYF